The 20 T cell receptor beta chains listed next were all sequenced from one sample in a study of blood T cells in healthy people across ages. For the second PCR, which ran for roughly 6 to 12 cycles, a sample-barcoded 5' primer and a J-beta primer mix were used. TCRdb passed the 5' RACE reads through MiXCR, listing each CDR3 protein once. The profile covers about 1.4 million distinct CDR3 sequences, with around 59% appearing a single time and 6.5% to 8.5% taken by the ten largest. The sample comprised blood. The source of these receptors is a man younger than 35 in good health.

This clonotype showed up just a few times. The V gene is TRBV29-1, the J gene TRBJ2-5; TRBD1 might be the D (7 bases). This CDR3 comprises 14 residues. Trimming removed 6 bases from V and 5 bases from J, with 19 bases in between. CDR1 is SQVTM and CDR2 is ANQGSEA in the germline V gene. The chain's CDR3 is CSVVRRGRVETQYF. DNA for the CDR3: TGCAGCGTAGTCCGGAGGGGGCGCGTGGAGACCCAGTACTTC.

This clonotype was counted a few times. This sequence joins TRBV12-3 or TRBV12-4 and TRBJ1-5, with 7 positions matching TRBD1. This CDR3 spans 14 amino acids. After removal of 3 bases from V and 7 bases from J, the junction contained 6 bases not matched to a gene. This CDR3 reads CASSLGQPAQPQHF. In DNA form, the CDR3 reads TGTGCCAGCAGTTTGGGACAGCCGGCCCAGCCCCAGCATTTT.

V gene TRBV9 combines with J gene TRBJ2-3, with TRBD2 identical over 12 bases. The V segment lost 3 bases and the J segment 6 bases; nucleotides outside the gene matches: 5. The germline V gene encodes CDR1 SGDLS and CDR2 YYNGEE. The CDR3 spans 15 residues. CDR3 sequence: CASSEGLAGWDTQYF. The CDR3 DNA follows: TGTGCCAGCAGCGAGGGACTAGCGGGCTGGGATACGCAGTATTTT.

The chain uses TRBV12-3 or TRBV12-4 and TRBJ2-7, with TRBD1 as a possible D gene (6 bases). V lost 3 bases, J lost 6 bases, and 18 bases lay in between. The CDR3 totals 15 residues. DNA of the CDR3: TGTGCCAGCAGTTTGGGCAGGGGCATAATTAGCGAGCAGTACTTC. Its protein is CASSLGRGIISEQYF.

This clonotype was seen once. The chain carries TRBV2 and TRBJ1-2; D ambiguous. The V end lost 11 bases, the J end lost 8 bases, and 24 bases lay between the germline ends. CDR3 size: 14 residues. Germline lookup yields CDR1 SNHLY and CDR2 FYNNEI. The CDR3: CAGSSVRNKAGYTF. The CDR3 DNA reads as TGTGCCGGCTCGTCAGTCCGGAATAAAGCAGGCTACACCTTC.

The V and J genes are TRBV7-9 and TRBJ2-5, with 9 positions matching TRBD1. The CDR3 totals 13 residues. Germline CDR1 SEHNR, CDR2 FQNEAQ (reference sequence). J gave up 11 bases and V 7 bases, and 11 bases lay outside the gene matches. In nucleotides, the CDR3 is TGTGCCAGCACTGGACAGGGGTACAATGAGCAGTACTTC. Translating it yields CASTGQGYNEQYF.

The gene calls are TRBV29-1 and TRBJ1-2; D not resolved. The CDR3 contains 15 residues. Between the trimmed V and J ends, which lost 6 bases and 0 bases, there was a span of 17 bases. In germline, CDR1 is SQVTM, CDR2 ANQGSEA. Here the CDR3 reads CSVLTRAGANYGYTF. CDR3 DNA: TGCAGCGTCCTTACAAGGGCTGGGGCTAACTATGGCTACACCTTC.

The table lists this clonotype with a few counts. V is TRBV7-9 and J is TRBJ1-2; D is possibly TRBD1 (6 bases). Germline CDR1 and CDR2: SEHNR and FQNEAQ (reference sequence). CDR3 size: 14 residues. The V gene lost 5 bases and the J gene lost 8 bases, with 18 bases spanning the gap. The CDR3 bases are TGTGCCAGCAGCCCAACGGGGGGCAATCGCGGCTACACCTTC. Encoded protein: CASSPTGGNRGYTF.

This clonotype was observed a handful of times. The V and J genes are TRBV2 and TRBJ2-4; TRBD1 aligns across 8 bases. The J call could be wrong; TRBJ2-7 is a better fit for the DNA end. Germline assignment: CDR1 SNHLY and CDR2 FYNNEI. There are 13 residues in the CDR3. The CDR3 reads CASSDGTGYEQYF. In nucleotides, the CDR3 is TGTGCCAGCAGTGACGGGACAGGCTACGAGCAGTACTTC.

This clonotype was seen a handful of times. The V and J genes are TRBV4-1 and TRBJ2-7; D is ambiguous. The germline gives CDR1 MGHRA, CDR2 YSYEKL. Trimming removed 0 bases from V and 4 bases from J, with 13 bases in between. The CDR3 runs 15 residues. The CDR3 protein is CASSQDQTSLYEQYF. In DNA, the CDR3 is TGCGCCAGCAGCCAAGATCAGACCTCACTATACGAGCAGTACTTC.

The chain has TRBV25-1 and TRBJ2-3; D unresolved. Between the trimmed V and J ends, which lost 4 bases and 5 bases, there was a span of 7 bases. Germline CDR1 and CDR2: MGHDK and SYGVNS. The CDR3 extends over 12 amino acids. The CDR3 here is CASSGRRDTQYF. The CDR3 DNA is TGTGCCAGCAGTGGGCGACGAGATACGCAGTATTTT.

The gene calls are TRBV13 and TRBJ1-6; TRBD1 agrees at 7 bases. The CDR3 has 15 residues. The junction had 5 bases not matched to a gene; V was cut back by 6 bases and J by 3 bases. CDR1 and CDR2 from the germline V gene are PRHDT and FYEKMQ (reference sequence). The CDR3 DNA sequence: TGTGCCAGCAGAAATCAGGGGGACTATAATTCACCCCTCCACTTT. This translates into CASRNQGDYNSPLHF.

The chain is built from TRBV6-6 and TRBJ2-1; D uncertain. The V gene lost 5 bases and the J gene lost 10 bases, with 15 bases spanning the gap. CDR3 length: 13 amino acids. Germline V CDR1 and CDR2: MNHNY, SVGAGI (reference sequence). The DNA for the CDR3 is TGTGCCAGCAGTGACCACCTATTGCGAGAGCAGTTCTTC. Encoded protein: CASSDHLLREQFF.

The chain couples TRBV6-6 to TRBJ2-2; 7 bases are a match to TRBD2. This CDR3 has 15 residues. Germline CDR1 reads MNHNY; CDR2 reads SVGAGI (reference sequence). With V trimmed by 1 base and J by 5 bases, 4 bases remained unmatched. CDR3 sequence (DNA): TGTGCCAGCAGTTACTTGGGAGGGCCGACCGGGGAGCTGTTTTTT. This gives the protein CASSYLGGPTGELFF.

The chain employs TRBV16 and TRBJ2-7; D assignment may be TRBD1 or TRBD2 (5 bases each). V lost 2 bases, J lost 5 bases, and 10 bases lay in between. The CDR3 extends over 13 amino acids. Germline V gene lookup returns CDR1 KGHSY and CDR2 FQNENV. CDR3 sequence: CASSQPGDDEQYF. CDR3 coding DNA: TGTGCCAGCAGCCAACCTGGGGACGACGAGCAGTACTTC.

CDR3 sequence (DNA): TGTGCCAGCAGTTTTATAGATACGCAGTATTTT. It encodes CASSFIDTQYF. The genes are TRBV12-3 or TRBV12-4 and TRBJ2-3, with no clear D. This CDR3 has 11 amino acids. Deletions cut 3 bases from V and 5 bases from J, with 3 bases between.

The chain employs TRBV20-1 and TRBJ2-1, with TRBD2 matching over 7 bases. Germline values: CDR1 DFQATT, CDR2 SNEGSKA (reference sequence). The length of the CDR3 is 15 residues. The junction had 6 bases not matched to a gene; V was cut back by 0 bases and J by 4 bases. CDR3 nucleotides: TGCAGTGCTAGAGATCCGGGACTATCTTACAATGAGCAGTTCTTC. Residues: CSARDPGLSYNEQFF.

V usage is TRBV24-1 and J usage is TRBJ2-2, with 8 bases fitting TRBD2. V gave up 3 bases and J gave up 4 bases; unmatched junction bases: 6. This CDR3 contains 16 residues. The germline V gene has CDR1 KGHDR and CDR2 SFDVKD. Here the CDR3 reads CATSDPRGGPTGELFF. DNA of the CDR3: TGTGCCACCAGTGATCCTCGGGGGGGTCCCACCGGGGAGCTGTTTTTT.

The V and J genes are TRBV19 and TRBJ1-1, with a weak D call TRBD1 (5 bases). With 3 bases removed from V and 1 base from J, the gap between germline ends came to 6 bases. Germline V lookup: CDR1 LNHDA, CDR2 SQIVND (reference sequence). The CDR3 length is 13 residues. This CDR3 is CASSIDRNTEAFF. In DNA form, the CDR3 reads TGTGCCAGTAGTATCGACAGGAACACTGAAGCTTTCTTT. The full variable domain, completed using reference TRBV19 and TRBJ1-1, is DGGITQSPKYLFRKEGQNVTLSCEQNLNHDAMYWYRQDPGQGLRLIYYSQIVNDFQKGDIAEGYSVSREKKESFPLTVTSAQKNPTAFYLCASSIDRNTEAFFGQGTRLTVV.

This chain uses TRBV3-1 with TRBJ2-1, with 10 nucleotides matching TRBD2. The CDR3 consists of 16 residues. The junction had 6 bases not matched to a gene; V was cut back by 0 bases and J by 7 bases. In germline, CDR1 is LGHDT, CDR2 YNNKEL (reference sequence). CDR3 coding DNA: TGTGCCAGCAGCCAAGAAGCTAGCGGGAGTAATAATGAGCAGTTCTTC. It translates to CASSQEASGSNNEQFF.